The 30 T cell receptor beta chains below come from one sample, sequenced in a study of blood T cell repertoires in COVID-19. Assay used: immunoSEQ multiplex PCR; TCRdb lists only in-frame clones, some missing. The sample carries around 100,000 clones, roughly 84% recorded once. Sample: peripheral blood. These receptor sequences come from a woman between 65 and 79 years old with acute or convalescent COVID-19.

This chain joins TRBV9 and TRBJ2-1; 10 bases line up with TRBD2. V was pared by 4 bases and J by 10 bases, with 14 bases of the junction left unmatched. Germline loops: CDR1 SGDLS, CDR2 YYNGEE. The CDR3 runs 16 residues. CDR3 coding DNA: TGTGCCAGCAGCTTAGCAGGGCTAGCGGGAGTCTCCGAGCAGTTCTTC. Protein product: CASSLAGLAGVSEQFF.

The chain employs TRBV3-1 (or the pseudogene TRBV3-2) and TRBJ2-7, with D perhaps TRBD2 (6 bases). This CDR3 region has 12 residues. The ends were cut back, 6 bases at V and 2 bases at J, with 8 bases in the middle. Germline V gene lookup returns CDR1 LGHDT and CDR2 YNNKEL (reference sequence). The CDR3 reads CASRGGPYEQYF. The CDR3 region has the DNA TGTGCCAGCAGGGGGGGTCCCTACGAGCAGTACTTC.

V is TRBV18 and J is TRBJ2-5; TRBD2 might be the D (6 bases). CDR3 length equals 18 residues. From germline, CDR1 is KGHSH and CDR2 LQKENI. The ends were cut back, 1 base at V and 0 bases at J, with 18 bases in the middle. The CDR3 region is CASSPLRLAPRYQETQYF. DNA of the CDR3: TGTGCCAGCTCACCACTCAGGCTAGCGCCCCGGTACCAAGAGACCCAGTACTTC.

The chain uses TRBV7-6 and TRBJ1-5; no clear D. The CDR3 consists of 14 residues. Germline assignment: CDR1 SGHVS and CDR2 FNYEAQ. V was clipped by 2 bases and J by 6 bases, with 11 bases between them. CDR3 DNA sequence: TGTGCCAGCAGCTTAACTGAGGGAGGTCAGCCCCAGCATTTT. Its translation: CASSLTEGGQPQHF.

V gene TRBV7-6 combines with J gene TRBJ2-7, with TRBD1 matching over 7 bases. With V trimmed by 5 bases and J by 6 bases, 7 bases remained unmatched. The germline V gene encodes CDR1 SGHVS and CDR2 FNYEAQ. This CDR3 spans 13 amino acids. The CDR3 nucleotides are TGTGCCAGCAGCAGAGGGCAGGGGGTCGAGCAGTACTTC. It codes for CASSRGQGVEQYF.

The chain couples TRBV27 to TRBJ2-7; possibly TRBD1 for D (6 bases). This CDR3 has 14 amino acids. CDR1 is MNHEY, CDR2 SMNVEV, per germline (reference sequence). V gave up 8 bases and J gave up 0 bases, with 14 bases separating them. The CDR3 bases are TGTGCCAGCTACCGGGACACTAACTCCTACGAGCAGTACTTC. As protein: CASYRDTNSYEQYF.

The chain has TRBV11-2 and TRBJ2-1, with 8 bases lining up with TRBD1. Germline CDR1 is SGHAT and CDR2 is FQNNGV. J was trimmed by 10 bases and V by 0 bases; bases with no gene match: 5. The CDR3 consists of 14 residues. This CDR3 reads CASSLEAGGREQFF. CDR3 bases: TGTGCCAGCAGCTTAGAGGCAGGGGGCCGCGAGCAGTTCTTC.

The chain uses TRBV30 and TRBJ1-3, with D maybe TRBD1 (6 bases). Germline-derived CDR1 and CDR2 are GTSNPN and SVGIG (reference sequence). Between the trimmed V and J ends, which lost 4 bases and 0 bases, there was a span of 13 bases. This CDR3 is built from 15 residues. The CDR3 nucleotides are TGTGCCTGGACCCGACAGGAGAGCTCTGGAAACACCATATATTTT. Protein sequence: CAWTRQESSGNTIYF.

This chain uses TRBV12-5 with TRBJ1-1; 7 bases are a match to TRBD1. Germline V gene lookup returns CDR1 LGHNT and CDR2 FRNRAP. This CDR3 is 13 amino acids long. V dropped 1 base and J dropped 9; count of bases not matched to a gene: 5. CDR3 region: CASGLGQGLQAFF. CDR3 coding DNA: TGTGCTAGTGGTTTGGGACAGGGTTTACAAGCTTTCTTT.

This chain connects TRBV6-5 to TRBJ2-1; D not certain. In germline, CDR1 is MNHEY, CDR2 SVGAGI. The CDR3 contains 14 residues. Trimming pared 5 bases from V and 4 bases from J, leaving 12 bases between. CDR3 amino acids: CASSIQRGYNEQFF. CDR3 bases: TGTGCCAGCAGTATTCAACGAGGTTACAATGAGCAGTTCTTC.

This sequence joins TRBV6-1 and TRBJ2-1, with D perhaps TRBD2 (6 bases). CDR1 and CDR2 (germline): MNHNS, SASEGT. V dropped 0 bases and J dropped 4 bases, with 7 bases sitting between them. This CDR3 contains 14 residues. The CDR3 loop is CASSEAGLYNEQFF. CDR3 bases: TGTGCCAGCAGTGAAGCGGGACTTTACAATGAGCAGTTCTTC.

The CDR3 region is CSSRGQGGETQYF. As DNA, the CDR3 is TGCAGCTCTAGGGGACAGGGTGGTGAGACCCAGTACTTC. V and J are TRBV29-1 and TRBJ2-5; 9 bases agree with TRBD1. In germline, CDR1 is SQVTM, CDR2 ANQGSEA. CDR3 length: 13 residues. With V trimmed by 8 bases and J by 5 bases, 9 bases remained unmatched.

The V gene is TRBV19, the J gene TRBJ2-3; TRBD1 matches 7 bases. The CDR3 consists of 15 residues. V shed 7 bases and J 1 base; nucleotides not matched to a gene: 8. Germline V CDR1 and CDR2: LNHDA, SQIVND (reference sequence). The CDR3, as DNA: TGTGCCAGTACCCTCGGAACAGGGGGCACAGATACGCAGTATTTT. Its translation is CASTLGTGGTDTQYF.

This sequence joins TRBV15 and TRBJ2-1; 7 bases line up with TRBD2. Looked up from germline, CDR1 is LNHNV and CDR2 is YYDKDF (reference sequence). The ends lost 3 bases at V and 8 bases at J; junction bases unmatched: 13. The CDR3 is made up of 16 amino acids. The CDR3: CATSRSTSEVWDEQFF. The CDR3 DNA is TGTGCCACCAGCAGGTCCACTAGCGAGGTCTGGGATGAGCAGTTCTTC.

The rearrangement links TRBV23-1 to TRBJ2-7, with TRBD1 as a possible D gene (5 bases). TRBV23-1 is an open reading frame, and its role is uncertain. This CDR3 has 15 amino acids. Trimming left V 0 bases short and J 5 bases short, with 14 bases between. CDR3 DNA sequence: TGCGCCAGCAGTCAATCACAGGCCCCGGGCCACGAGCAGTACTTC. Translated: CASSQSQAPGHEQYF.

The rearrangement uses TRBV5-1 and TRBJ2-1; 12 positions match TRBD2. The CDR3 length is 16 residues. Trimming at V came to 0 bases and at J to 7 bases, leaving 5 bases not matched to a gene. Germline V gives CDR1 SGHRS, CDR2 YFSETQ. CDR3 coding DNA: TGCGCCAGCAGCTTGGTGCTAGCGGGAGGGTTAAATGAGCAGTTCTTC. Protein: CASSLVLAGGLNEQFF. The full variable domain, rest sourced from reference TRBV5-1 and TRBJ2-1, is KAGVTQTPRYLIKTRGQQVTLSCSPISGHRSVSWYQQTPGQGLQFLFEYFSETQRNKGNFPGRFSGRQFSNSRSEMNVSTLELGDSALYLCASSLVLAGGLNEQFFGPGTRLTVL.

This rearrangement joins TRBV16 to TRBJ1-2; D is perhaps TRBD1 (5 bases). CDR3 length equals 12 residues. Germline CDR1 and CDR2: KGHSY and FQNENV. The V and J ends lost 2 bases and 7 bases respectively, with 8 bases between them. The chain's CDR3 is CASSQDRRGYTF. DNA of the CDR3: TGTGCCAGCAGCCAAGACAGACGTGGCTACACCTTC.

The chain recombines TRBV12-3 or TRBV12-4 with TRBJ1-1; unclear D gene. V lost 3 bases and J lost 5, with 10 bases in between. The CDR3 is 13 residues long. CDR3 nucleotides: TGTGCCAGCAGTTTTGATAGCTTGACTGAAGCTTTCTTT. Encoded protein: CASSFDSLTEAFF.

The CDR3 bases are TGTGCCAGCAGCTTAGATTTAGGGGGGGCCCCCTACGAGCAGTACTTC. Encoded protein: CASSLDLGGAPYEQYF. The chain uses TRBV13 and TRBJ2-7; possible D gene TRBD2, 7 bases. V lost 1 base and J 2 bases, leaving 15 bases between the germline ends. CDR1 is PRHDT, CDR2 FYEKMQ, per germline (reference sequence). This CDR3 is 16 amino acids long.

There are a few counts of this clone. J is TRBJ2-1 and V is TRBV21-1; the table names TRBD1, a call not compared with the DNA. TRBV21-1 is shown as a pseudogene. The CDR3 consists of 16 residues. The CDR3 DNA is TGTGCCAGCAGCTCCCCACCCGGGACAGGGAAAGGTGAGCAGTTCTTC. Its protein product is CASSSPPGTGKGEQFF.

This rearrangement joins TRBV5-5 to TRBJ2-7; D call uncertain. The germline gives CDR1 SGHKS, CDR2 YYEKEE (reference sequence). V lost 0 bases and J lost 3, with 10 bases in between. This CDR3 contains 14 residues. CDR3: CASSLGLGYYEQYF. CDR3 DNA: TGTGCCAGCAGCTTGGGGCTAGGCTACTACGAGCAGTACTTC.

This clone turned up a few times. CDR3 sequence reads: CASSKTVGQYNEQFF. In nucleotides, the CDR3 is TGTGCCAGCAGTAAGACCGTGGGACAGTACAATGAGCAGTTCTTC. This sequence joins TRBV28 and TRBJ2-1; 7 bases are a match to TRBD1. The V gene end was trimmed by 5 bases and the J gene end by 4 bases; junction bases not matched to a gene: 8. Germline CDR1 is MDHEN and CDR2 is SYDVKM. CDR3 length: 15 amino acids.

The chain links TRBV24-1 to TRBJ2-7; D perhaps matches TRBD1 (6 bases). This CDR3 spans 16 amino acids. V was shortened by 4 bases and J by 0 bases, with 15 bases between the two germline ends. CDR1 and CDR2 (germline): KGHDR, SFDVKD. The CDR3 spells CATSDPRDKSSYEQYF. The CDR3, as DNA: TGTGCCACCAGTGACCCCCGGGACAAGAGCTCCTACGAGCAGTACTTC.

This clone was detected only a few times. The rearrangement links TRBV6-5 to TRBJ2-1, with a weak D call TRBD2 (5 bases). The V gene lost 7 bases and the J gene lost 11 bases, with 12 bases spanning the gap. The germline V gene encodes CDR1 MNHEY and CDR2 SVGAGI. The CDR3 consists of 11 residues. This chain's CDR3 is CASTNGVKQFF. The CDR3 DNA reads as TGTGCCAGCACCAACGGGGTGAAGCAGTTCTTC.

The rearrangement uses TRBV5-1 and TRBJ2-3; 11 bases are a match to TRBD2. Germline CDR1 reads SGHRS; CDR2 reads YFSETQ. There are 16 residues in the CDR3. J gave up 0 bases and V 4 bases, and 4 bases lay outside the gene matches. The CDR3 protein is CASSTSGSQSTDTQYF. The CDR3 nucleotides read TGCGCCAGCAGCACTAGCGGGAGTCAGAGCACAGATACGCAGTATTTT.

This rearrangement joins TRBV5-1 to TRBJ2-7; a possible D gene is TRBD1 (5 bases). V gave up 3 bases and J gave up 1 base, with 8 bases separating them. The CDR3 length is 13 residues. CDR1 SGHRS and CDR2 YFSETQ come from the germline V gene. This chain's CDR3 is CASSSTDSYEQYF. The CDR3 region has the DNA TGCGCCAGCAGCTCGACAGATTCCTACGAGCAGTACTTC.

The chain uses TRBV4-1 and TRBJ2-6, with D maybe TRBD1 (6 bases). The V end was cut by 0 bases, the J end by 0 bases, with 12 bases between. The CDR3 spans 18 residues. The germline CDR1 and CDR2 sequences are MGHRA and YSYEKL. The CDR3 sequence: CASSQDGRGGSGANVLTF. The CDR3 region has the DNA TGCGCCAGCAGCCAAGATGGGAGAGGGGGCTCTGGGGCCAACGTCCTGACTTTC.

The chain joins TRBV19 to TRBJ1-3, with a possible D match to TRBD1 (6 bases). CDR3 size: 16 residues. Germline CDR1 and CDR2: LNHDA and SQIVND (reference sequence). V lost 4 bases, J lost 4 bases, and 17 bases lay in between. CDR3 sequence (DNA): TGTGCCAGTAGTAACTCCGCAGGGGAGTCCGGAAACACCATATATTTT. Translated: CASSNSAGESGNTIYF.

This clone was observed a handful of times. The V and J genes are TRBV15 and TRBJ1-1, with TRBD1 identical over 7 bases. The V gene end was trimmed by 5 bases and the J gene end by 1 base; junction bases not matched to a gene: 4. The V gene's germline CDR1 is LNHNV and CDR2 YYDKDF (reference sequence). The CDR3 contains 14 residues. The CDR3 DNA reads as TGTGCCACCAGCGAGGGACAGCCGAACACTGAAGCTTTCTTT. This translates into CATSEGQPNTEAFF. The variable domain in full, completed from reference TRBV15 and TRBJ1-1, reads DAMVIQNPRYQVTQFGKPVTLSCSQTLNHNVMYWYQQKSSQAPKLLFHYYDKDFNNEADTPDNFQSRRPNTSFCFLDIRSPGLGDTAMYLCATSEGQPNTEAFFGQGTRLTVV.

The J gene is TRBJ1-2, the V gene TRBV25-1; D is undetermined. This CDR3 comprises 12 residues. V lost 3 bases, J lost 4 bases, and 6 bases lay in between. CDR1 and CDR2 from the germline V gene are MGHDK and SYGVNS. This CDR3 reads CASSDSRYGYTF. The CDR3 DNA sequence: TGTGCCAGCAGTGACAGTCGCTATGGCTACACCTTC.